The next 27 T cell receptor beta chains were all read from a single sample in a study of cytomegalovirus exposure and HLA in healthy donors. In the PCR, 60 Vbeta and 13 Jbeta primers were used. TCRdb's copy holds only in-frame clones and misses some; the assay was immunoSEQ multiplex PCR. The repertoire consists of nearly 110,000 clones, with around 80% occurring once and the leading ten covering 5% to 7.5%. The source material was PBMCs. The receptors were sampled from a woman aged 45 to 65 in good health and CMV-seropositive.

The table lists this clone with a count of one. The chain combines TRBV29-1 with TRBJ2-5; 9 bases agree with TRBD1. CDR3 size: 16 residues. J lost 2 bases, V lost 0 bases, and 7 bases had no gene match. The germline V gene has CDR1 SQVTM and CDR2 ANQGSEA. CDR3 sequence (DNA): TGCAGCGTTGAAGAGGTGGGGGACAGGGAACAAGAGACCCAGTACTTC. Its translation: CSVEEVGDREQETQYF.

V usage is TRBV2 and J usage is TRBJ2-5, with D perhaps matching TRBD1 (6 bases). The J call is in doubt because the DNA end fits TRBJ2-7 better. The CDR3 is 17 residues long. Germline V gives CDR1 SNHLY, CDR2 FYNNEI. This CDR3 reads CASSDPDDRFLSYEQYF. CDR3 in DNA: TGTGCCAGCAGTGACCCCGACGACAGGTTCCTCTCCTACGAGCAGTACTTC.

The rearrangement uses TRBV6-6 and TRBJ1-1, with 7 bases identical to TRBD1. V lost 4 bases to trimming and J lost 0 bases; unmatched junction nucleotides: 5. Germline V gene sequence: CDR1 MNHNY, CDR2 SVGAGI (reference sequence). The CDR3 contains 15 residues. The CDR3 region has the DNA TGTGCCAGCAGTTCATCGGGACAGATGAACACTGAAGCTTTCTTT. Protein sequence: CASSSSGQMNTEAFF.

This clone was seen more than once but under ten times. CDR3 sequence: CASSPGTAWYEQYF. CDR3 in DNA: TGTGCCAGCAGCCCCGGGACAGCCTGGTACGAGCAGTACTTC. J is TRBJ2-7 and V is TRBV7-2, with 7 bases fitting TRBD1. There are 14 residues in the CDR3. CDR1 and CDR2 from the germline V gene are SGHTA and FQGNSA. V lost 5 bases, J lost 4 bases, and 8 bases stayed unmatched.

In nucleotides, the CDR3 is TGTGCCTGGAGCGCAGGAAGAAAAGTTGAAGCTTTCTTT. It translates to CAWSAGRKVEAFF. The chain employs TRBV30 and TRBJ1-1; D unresolved. The CDR3 sequence is 13 residues long. V lost 3 bases to trimming and J lost 7 bases, with 15 bases between them. Germline V CDR1 and CDR2: GTSNPN, SVGIG (reference sequence).

The chain recombines TRBV6-6 with TRBJ2-5; TRBD1 is a possible D gene (6 bases). Trimming pared 6 bases from V and 1 base from J, leaving 15 bases between. The length of the CDR3 is 15 residues. CDR1 MNHNY and CDR2 SVGAGI come from the germline V gene (reference sequence). CDR3 residues: CASRQDSLPQETQYF. DNA for the CDR3: TGTGCCAGCAGACAGGACAGTCTACCCCAAGAGACCCAGTACTTC.

This chain's CDR3 is CATSTTRGRGRNSPLHF. In DNA, the CDR3 is TGTGCCACCAGCACCACCCGGGGCAGGGGGCGTAATTCACCCCTCCACTTT. The V call is TRBV15, the J call TRBJ1-6, with TRBD1 identical over 8 bases. The length of the CDR3 is 17 residues. Germline trimming cut 4 bases from V and 6 bases from J; bases unmatched to any gene: 11. The germline gives CDR1 LNHNV, CDR2 YYDKDF (reference sequence).

The rearrangement links TRBV7-3 to TRBJ1-2; D may be TRBD1 (5 bases). Germline loops: CDR1 SGHTA, CDR2 FQGTGA. This CDR3 comprises 14 residues. V shed 5 bases and J shed 6 bases, with 16 bases lying between them. CDR3 protein: CASSPSGREDGYTF. The CDR3 DNA sequence: TGTGCCAGCAGCCCGTCGGGGCGGGAGGATGGCTACACCTTC.

This chain joins TRBV18 and TRBJ2-3; TRBD1 matches 10 bases. The CDR3 contains 16 residues. Germline values: CDR1 KGHSH, CDR2 LQKENI. J lost 5 bases, V lost 3 bases, and 8 bases had no gene match. The CDR3 coding sequence is TGTGCCAGCTCACCCAACATTGACAGGGGGCGAGATACGCAGTATTTT. Translation gives CASSPNIDRGRDTQYF.

The rearrangement links TRBV7-9 to TRBJ2-1; D perhaps matches TRBD1 (5 bases). Germline-derived CDR1 and CDR2 are SEHNR and FQNEAQ (reference sequence). The CDR3 is 17 residues long. V lost 7 bases to trimming and J lost 0 bases, with 19 bases between them. CDR3 in amino acids: CASKGSRGRASYNEQFF. The CDR3 DNA is TGTGCCAGCAAAGGGTCTAGGGGCAGGGCCTCCTACAATGAGCAGTTCTTC.

The V gene is TRBV7-9, the J gene TRBJ2-3; tentatively, D is TRBD2 (7 bases). Germline loops: CDR1 SEHNR, CDR2 FQNEAQ (reference sequence). The CDR3 runs 16 residues. V shed 0 bases and J shed 8 bases, with 18 bases lying between them. The CDR3 DNA reads TGTGCCAGCAGCTTAGCAGCGGGACACCAAGGAGGTACGCAGTATTTT. Its translation: CASSLAAGHQGGTQYF.

The genes are TRBV5-6 and TRBJ2-5, with D tentatively TRBD1 (6 bases). In germline, CDR1 is SGHDT, CDR2 YYEEEE. V was trimmed by 4 bases and J by 4 bases, leaving 14 bases between them. The CDR3 extends over 14 amino acids. The CDR3 DNA reads as TGTGCCAGCAGCCCCTCAGGGGTATCAGAGACCCAGTACTTC. This gives the protein CASSPSGVSETQYF.

This clone was seen only once. V is TRBV19 and J is TRBJ2-2; 11 nucleotides match TRBD1. The junction had 10 bases not matched to a gene; V was cut back by 6 bases and J by 4 bases. The CDR3 has 17 amino acids. Germline values: CDR1 LNHDA, CDR2 SQIVND (reference sequence). The CDR3 DNA is TGTGCCAGTAGGGCCGCTCGGGACAGGGGGTCCACCGGGGAGCTGTTTTTT. It yields the protein CASRAARDRGSTGELFF.

Written as DNA, the CDR3 is TGTGCCACCAGCAGCCTTTGGACAGGGATGGATGGCTACACCTTC. Amino acids: CATSSLWTGMDGYTF. The rearrangement links TRBV15 to TRBJ1-2; 8 bases fit TRBD1. This CDR3 spans 15 amino acids. V dropped 3 bases and J dropped 6; count of bases not matched to a gene: 9. Germline CDR1 reads LNHNV; CDR2 reads YYDKDF (reference sequence).

The chain employs TRBV25-1 and TRBJ2-7, with TRBD2 as a possible D gene (7 bases). The CDR3 length is 14 residues. Germline CDR1 MGHDK, CDR2 SYGVNS. Trimming pared 8 bases from V and 4 bases from J, leaving 18 bases between. The CDR3 DNA is TGTGCCAGCCTTGGTGGGGGGGCTTATTACGAGCAGTACTTC. Translation: CASLGGGAYYEQYF.

J is TRBJ2-1 and V is TRBV5-1, with D maybe TRBD2 (6 bases). The CDR3 length is 15 residues. Trimming took 4 bases from V and 2 from J, leaving 13 bases between them. Germline assignment: CDR1 SGHRS and CDR2 YFSETQ. The CDR3 bases are TGCGCCAGCAGCCCTAGTGGGGGGACCTACAATGAGCAGTTCTTC. It translates to CASSPSGGTYNEQFF.

The rearrangement links TRBV27 to TRBJ2-5, with D possibly being TRBD2 (5 bases). The J call could be wrong; TRBJ2-7 is a better fit for the DNA end. This CDR3 region has 16 residues. From germline, CDR1 is MNHEY and CDR2 SMNVEV (reference sequence). CDR3 residues: CASTPYGRGDSYEQYF. In nucleotides, the CDR3 is TGTGCCAGCACCCCCTATGGCCGGGGTGATTCCTACGAGCAGTACTTC.

The chain combines TRBV4-1 with TRBJ1-1, with D unclear. The V end lost 0 bases, the J end lost 2 bases, and 10 bases lay between the germline ends. Germline assignment: CDR1 MGHRA and CDR2 YSYEKL. This CDR3 contains 15 residues. CDR3 in amino acids: CASSQDWGGNTEAFF. CDR3 coding DNA: TGCGCCAGCAGCCAAGATTGGGGAGGAAACACTGAAGCTTTCTTT.

The rearrangement joins TRBV14 to TRBJ1-2; no reliable D call. Germline V gene sequence: CDR1 SGHDN, CDR2 FVKESK. Trimming pared 1 base from V and 4 bases from J, leaving 7 bases between. This CDR3 has 13 residues. CDR3 sequence (DNA): TGTGCCAGCAGCCAAGGAGGGTTCTATGGCTACACCTTC. This translates into CASSQGGFYGYTF.

This clone was found a few times. The V gene is TRBV7-9, the J gene TRBJ2-1; maybe TRBD2 (6 bases). Per germline, CDR1 SEHNR and CDR2 FQNEAQ (reference sequence). The CDR3 consists of 14 residues. V lost 0 bases and J lost 4, with 7 bases in between. CDR3 DNA: TGTGCCAGCAGCTTAGCGGGGGGTTACAATGAGCAGTTCTTC. Translated, it gives CASSLAGGYNEQFF.

J is TRBJ2-5 and V is TRBV7-3, with D unclear. Per the germline V gene, CDR1 is SGHTA and CDR2 is FQGTGA. V was cut by 5 bases and J by 10 bases, with 17 bases left in between. This CDR3 has 13 amino acids. CDR3 in DNA: TGTGCCAGCAGCCCTTACAGTGGCAGAAGCCAGTACTTC. Translation gives CASSPYSGRSQYF.

The chain is built from TRBV28 and TRBJ2-5; tentatively, D is TRBD2 (6 bases). Germline V gene data show CDR1 as MDHEN and CDR2 as SYDVKM. The CDR3 has 16 residues. Trimming removed 2 bases from V and 5 bases from J, with 18 bases in between. CDR3 sequence: CASSLGVRLVGETQYF. CDR3 sequence (DNA): TGTGCCAGCAGTTTAGGAGTCCGACTAGTGGGTGAGACCCAGTACTTC. Based on the CDR3 plus reference TRBV28 and TRBJ2-5, the full variable domain is DVKVTQSSRYLVKRTGEKVFLECVQDMDHENMFWYRQDPGLGLRLIYFSYDVKMKEKGDIPEGYSVSREKKERFSLILESASTNQTSMYLCASSLGVRLVGETQYFGPGTRLLVL.

V is TRBV7-6 and J is TRBJ1-4; 9 bases align to TRBD1. The CDR3 covers 16 residues. Per the germline V gene, CDR1 is SGHVS and CDR2 is FNYEAQ. The trim removed 5 bases at V and 2 bases at J, leaving 6 bases unmatched. As DNA, the CDR3 is TGTGCCAGCAGCCAACAGGGGGCTGGGACTAATGAAAAACTGTTTTTT. Its translation is CASSQQGAGTNEKLFF.

This sequence joins TRBV6-1 and TRBJ1-5; 7 nucleotides match TRBD1. V trimming: 6 bases; J trimming: 1 base; junction bases outside the gene matches: 6. CDR3 length equals 15 residues. Per the germline V gene, CDR1 is MNHNS and CDR2 is SASEGT. CDR3 sequence (DNA): TGTGCCAGCAGGGATCAGGGGGTAAGCAATCAGCCCCAGCATTTT. This encodes CASRDQGVSNQPQHF.

The J gene is TRBJ2-5, the V gene TRBV27; 11 bases align to TRBD1. The CDR3 is made up of 15 amino acids. With V trimmed by 4 bases and J by 2 bases, 3 bases remained unmatched. The V gene's germline CDR1 is MNHEY and CDR2 SMNVEV (reference sequence). In DNA form, the CDR3 reads TGTGCCAGCAGTTCCGGACAGGGGGCTCAAGAGACCCAGTACTTC. Residues: CASSSGQGAQETQYF.

The chain uses TRBV7-9 and TRBJ2-7, with 8 bases fitting TRBD1. This CDR3 is 12 amino acids long. V was clipped by 3 bases and J by 6 bases; unmatched bases: 1. Germline V gives CDR1 SEHNR, CDR2 FQNEAQ (reference sequence). The CDR3: CASSFTGGEQYF. CDR3 in DNA: TGTGCCAGCAGCTTTACAGGGGGCGAGCAGTACTTC.

This rearrangement joins TRBV27 to TRBJ2-3, with 11 bases lining up with TRBD2. The CDR3 has 15 amino acids. Germline CDR1 is MNHEY and CDR2 is SMNVEV (reference sequence). V was clipped by 6 bases and J by 5 bases; unmatched bases: 7. CDR3 sequence: CASSTLAGGRDTQYF. In DNA, the CDR3 is TGTGCCAGCAGCACGTTAGCGGGGGGGAGAGATACGCAGTATTTT.